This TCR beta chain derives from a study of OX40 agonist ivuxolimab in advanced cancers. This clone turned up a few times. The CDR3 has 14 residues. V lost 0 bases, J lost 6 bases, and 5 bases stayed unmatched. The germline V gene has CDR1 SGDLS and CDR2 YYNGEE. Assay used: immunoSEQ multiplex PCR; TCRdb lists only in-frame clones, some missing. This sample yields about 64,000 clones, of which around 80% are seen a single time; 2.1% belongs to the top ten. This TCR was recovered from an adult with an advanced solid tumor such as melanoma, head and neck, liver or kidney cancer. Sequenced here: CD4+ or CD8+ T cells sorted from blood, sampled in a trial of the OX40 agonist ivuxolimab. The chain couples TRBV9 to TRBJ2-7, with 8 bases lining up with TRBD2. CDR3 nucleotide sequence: TGTGCCAGCAGCGTAGAACCCGCGGGAGGCGAGCAGTACTTC. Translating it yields CASSVEPAGGEQYF.